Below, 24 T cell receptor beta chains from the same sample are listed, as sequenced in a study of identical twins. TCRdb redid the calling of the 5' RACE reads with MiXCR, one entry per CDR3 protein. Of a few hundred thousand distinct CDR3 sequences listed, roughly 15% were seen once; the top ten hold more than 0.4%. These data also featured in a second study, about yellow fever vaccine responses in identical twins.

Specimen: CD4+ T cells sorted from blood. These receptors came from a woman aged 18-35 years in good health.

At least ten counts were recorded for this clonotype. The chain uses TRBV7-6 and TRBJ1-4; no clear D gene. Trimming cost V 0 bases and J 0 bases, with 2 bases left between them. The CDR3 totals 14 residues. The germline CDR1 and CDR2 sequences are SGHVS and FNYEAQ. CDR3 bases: TGTGCCAGCAGCTTAGCGCCAACTAATGAAAAACTGTTTTTT. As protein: CASSLAPTNEKLFF.

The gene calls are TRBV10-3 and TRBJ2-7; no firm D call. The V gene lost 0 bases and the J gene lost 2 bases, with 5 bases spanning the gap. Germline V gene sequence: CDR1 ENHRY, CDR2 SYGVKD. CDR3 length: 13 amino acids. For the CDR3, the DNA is TGTGCCATCAGTGAGTCTGGAACCTACGAGCAGTACTTC. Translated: CAISESGTYEQYF.

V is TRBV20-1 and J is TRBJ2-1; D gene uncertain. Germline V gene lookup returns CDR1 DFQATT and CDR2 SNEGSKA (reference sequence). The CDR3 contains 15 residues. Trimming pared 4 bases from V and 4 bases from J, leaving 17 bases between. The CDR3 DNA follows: TGCAGTGCTATGACTCCTATGCGGAGTTACAATGAGCAGTTCTTC. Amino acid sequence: CSAMTPMRSYNEQFF.

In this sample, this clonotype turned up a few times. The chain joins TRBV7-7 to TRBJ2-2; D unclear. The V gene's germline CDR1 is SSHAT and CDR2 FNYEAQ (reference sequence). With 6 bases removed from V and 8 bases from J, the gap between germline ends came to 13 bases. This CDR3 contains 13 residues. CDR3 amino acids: CASRPLLAGELFF. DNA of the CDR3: TGTGCCAGCAGACCGTTACTGGCTGGGGAGCTGTTTTTT.

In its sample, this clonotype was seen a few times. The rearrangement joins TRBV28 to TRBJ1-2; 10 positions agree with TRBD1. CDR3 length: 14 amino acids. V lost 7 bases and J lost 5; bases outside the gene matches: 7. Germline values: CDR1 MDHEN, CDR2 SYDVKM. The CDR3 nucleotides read TGTGCCAGCACCCGACAGGGGGCTGGGTATGGCTACACCTTC. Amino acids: CASTRQGAGYGYTF.

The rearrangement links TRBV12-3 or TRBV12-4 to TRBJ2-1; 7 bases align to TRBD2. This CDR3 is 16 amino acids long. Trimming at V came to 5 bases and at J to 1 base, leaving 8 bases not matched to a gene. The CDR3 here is CASSPGGRASYNEQFF. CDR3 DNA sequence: TGTGCCAGCAGTCCTGGGGGGAGGGCTTCCTACAATGAGCAGTTCTTC.

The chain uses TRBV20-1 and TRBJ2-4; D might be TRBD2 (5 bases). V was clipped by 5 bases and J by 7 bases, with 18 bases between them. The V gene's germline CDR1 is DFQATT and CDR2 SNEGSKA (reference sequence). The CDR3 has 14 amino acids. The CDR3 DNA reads TGCAGTGCTGAGGACGGCAGGTCGGGGAACATTCAGTACTTC. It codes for CSAEDGRSGNIQYF.

The CDR3 coding sequence is TGCGCCAGCAGCTTGGGACTAGCGGGATTGGTAGGTGAGCAGTTCTTC. Translating it yields CASSLGLAGLVGEQFF. The chain recombines TRBV5-1 with TRBJ2-1, with 11 bases matching TRBD2. Losses at the gene ends were 0 bases for V and 9 bases for J; bases not matched to a gene: 8. The CDR3 is 16 amino acids. CDR1 and CDR2 from the germline V gene are SGHRS and YFSETQ.

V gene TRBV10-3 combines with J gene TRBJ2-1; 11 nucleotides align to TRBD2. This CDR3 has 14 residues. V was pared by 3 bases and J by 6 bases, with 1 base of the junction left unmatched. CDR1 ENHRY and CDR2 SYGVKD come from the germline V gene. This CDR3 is CAISDSGRANEQFF. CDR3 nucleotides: TGTGCCATCAGTGATAGCGGGAGGGCCAATGAGCAGTTCTTC.

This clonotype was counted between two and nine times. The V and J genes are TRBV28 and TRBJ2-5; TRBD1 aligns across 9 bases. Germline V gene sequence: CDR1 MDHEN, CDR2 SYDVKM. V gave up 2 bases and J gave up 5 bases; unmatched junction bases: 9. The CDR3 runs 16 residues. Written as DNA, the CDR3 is TGTGCCAGCAGTTTACCTACAGGGGGCATGAGCGAGACCCAGTACTTC. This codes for CASSLPTGGMSETQYF.

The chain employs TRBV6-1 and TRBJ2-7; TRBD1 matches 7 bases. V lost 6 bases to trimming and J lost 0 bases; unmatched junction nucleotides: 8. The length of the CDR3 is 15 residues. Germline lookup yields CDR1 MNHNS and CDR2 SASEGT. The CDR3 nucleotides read TGTGCCAGCAGAGAGGACAGGCTGAGCTCCTACGAGCAGTACTTC. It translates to CASREDRLSSYEQYF.

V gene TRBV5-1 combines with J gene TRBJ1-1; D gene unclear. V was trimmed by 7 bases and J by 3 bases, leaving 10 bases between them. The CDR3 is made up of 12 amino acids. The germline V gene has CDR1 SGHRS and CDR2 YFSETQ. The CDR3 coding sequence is TGCGCCAGCCGCCGTGGGGACACTGAAGCTTTCTTT. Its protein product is CASRRGDTEAFF.

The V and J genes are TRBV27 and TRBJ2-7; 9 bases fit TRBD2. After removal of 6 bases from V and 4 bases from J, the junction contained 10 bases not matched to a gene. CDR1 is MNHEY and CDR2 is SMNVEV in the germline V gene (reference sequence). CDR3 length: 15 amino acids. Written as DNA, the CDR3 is TGTGCCAGCAGCCTCCGGCGGGGGGGTCGTTACGAGCAGTACGTC. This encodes CASSLRRGGRYEQYV.

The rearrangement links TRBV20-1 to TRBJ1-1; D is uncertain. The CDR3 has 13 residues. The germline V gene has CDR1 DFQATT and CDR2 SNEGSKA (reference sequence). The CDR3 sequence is CSVLVGKNTEAFF. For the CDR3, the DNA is TGCAGCGTCTTGGTAGGGAAGAACACTGAAGCTTTCTTT.

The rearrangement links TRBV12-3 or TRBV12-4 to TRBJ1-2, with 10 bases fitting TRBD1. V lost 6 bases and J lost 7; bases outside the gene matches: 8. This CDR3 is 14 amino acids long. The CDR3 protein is CASSHRQGAFGYTF. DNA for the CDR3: TGTGCCAGCAGCCATAGACAGGGGGCGTTTGGCTACACCTTC.

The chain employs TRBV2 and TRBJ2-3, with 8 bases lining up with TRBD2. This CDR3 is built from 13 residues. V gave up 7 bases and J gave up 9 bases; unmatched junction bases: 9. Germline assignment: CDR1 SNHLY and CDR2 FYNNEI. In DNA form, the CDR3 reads TGTGCCAGCATGAGGACTAGCTTAGCGACGCAGTATTTT. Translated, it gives CASMRTSLATQYF.

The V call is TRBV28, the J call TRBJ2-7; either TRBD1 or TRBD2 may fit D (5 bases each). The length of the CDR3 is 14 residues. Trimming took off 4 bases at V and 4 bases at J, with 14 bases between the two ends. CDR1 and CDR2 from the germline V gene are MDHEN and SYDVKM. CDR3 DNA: TGTGCCAGCAGTTCTGGACGGGGACCTTACGAGCAGTACTTC. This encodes CASSSGRGPYEQYF.

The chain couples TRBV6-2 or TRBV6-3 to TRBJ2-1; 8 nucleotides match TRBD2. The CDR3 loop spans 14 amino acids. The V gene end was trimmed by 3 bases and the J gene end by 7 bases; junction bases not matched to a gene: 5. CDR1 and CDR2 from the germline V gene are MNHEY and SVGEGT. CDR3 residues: CASSYTGGLNEQFF. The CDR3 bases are TGTGCCAGCAGTTATACGGGGGGGCTGAATGAGCAGTTCTTC.

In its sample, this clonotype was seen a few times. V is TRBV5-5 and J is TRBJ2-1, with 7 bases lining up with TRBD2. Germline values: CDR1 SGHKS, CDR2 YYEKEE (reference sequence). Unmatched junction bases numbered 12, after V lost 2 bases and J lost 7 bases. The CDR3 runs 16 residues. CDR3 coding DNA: TGTGCCAGCAGCTTTAGTAGTTTAGGACTAGGGAATGAGCAGTTCTTC. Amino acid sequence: CASSFSSLGLGNEQFF.

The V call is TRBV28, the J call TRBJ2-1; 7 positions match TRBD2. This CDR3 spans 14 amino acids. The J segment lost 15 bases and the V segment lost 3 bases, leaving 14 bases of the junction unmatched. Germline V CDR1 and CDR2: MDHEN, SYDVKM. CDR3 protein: CASSLGGSSGKGFF. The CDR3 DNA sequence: TGTGCCAGCAGTTTGGGCGGGAGTTCGGGAAAGGGGTTCTTC.

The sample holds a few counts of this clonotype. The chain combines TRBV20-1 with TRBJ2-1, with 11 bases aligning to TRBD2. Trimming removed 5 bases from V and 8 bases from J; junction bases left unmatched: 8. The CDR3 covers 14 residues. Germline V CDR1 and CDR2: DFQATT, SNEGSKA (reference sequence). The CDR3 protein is CSAVAGGPKDEQFF. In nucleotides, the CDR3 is TGCAGTGCTGTAGCGGGAGGGCCCAAGGATGAGCAGTTCTTC.

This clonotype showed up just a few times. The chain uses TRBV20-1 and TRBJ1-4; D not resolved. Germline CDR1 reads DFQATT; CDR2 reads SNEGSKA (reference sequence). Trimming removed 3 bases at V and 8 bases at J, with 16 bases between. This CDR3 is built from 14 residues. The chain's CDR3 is CSARGMGVDEKLFF. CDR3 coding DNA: TGCAGTGCTAGGGGGATGGGTGTAGACGAAAAACTGTTTTTT.

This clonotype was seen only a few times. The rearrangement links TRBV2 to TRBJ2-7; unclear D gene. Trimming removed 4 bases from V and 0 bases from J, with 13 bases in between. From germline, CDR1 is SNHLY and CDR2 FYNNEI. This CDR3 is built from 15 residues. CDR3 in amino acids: CASSGLGASSYEQYF. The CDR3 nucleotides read TGTGCCAGCAGTGGGCTAGGAGCGAGCTCCTACGAGCAGTACTTC.

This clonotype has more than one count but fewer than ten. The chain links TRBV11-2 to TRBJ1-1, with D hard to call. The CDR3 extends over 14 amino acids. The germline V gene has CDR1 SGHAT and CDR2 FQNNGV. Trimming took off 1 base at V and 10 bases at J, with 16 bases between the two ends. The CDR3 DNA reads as TGTGCCAGCAGCTTAGCAGGTTCCCTACGAGGAGCTTTCTTT. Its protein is CASSLAGSLRGAFF. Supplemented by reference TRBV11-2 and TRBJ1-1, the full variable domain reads EAGVAQSPRYKIIEKRQSVAFWCNPISGHATLYWYQQILGQGPKLLIQFQNNGVVDDSQLPKDRFSAERLKGVDSTLKIQPAKLEDSAVYLCASSLAGSLRGAFFGQGTRLTVV.